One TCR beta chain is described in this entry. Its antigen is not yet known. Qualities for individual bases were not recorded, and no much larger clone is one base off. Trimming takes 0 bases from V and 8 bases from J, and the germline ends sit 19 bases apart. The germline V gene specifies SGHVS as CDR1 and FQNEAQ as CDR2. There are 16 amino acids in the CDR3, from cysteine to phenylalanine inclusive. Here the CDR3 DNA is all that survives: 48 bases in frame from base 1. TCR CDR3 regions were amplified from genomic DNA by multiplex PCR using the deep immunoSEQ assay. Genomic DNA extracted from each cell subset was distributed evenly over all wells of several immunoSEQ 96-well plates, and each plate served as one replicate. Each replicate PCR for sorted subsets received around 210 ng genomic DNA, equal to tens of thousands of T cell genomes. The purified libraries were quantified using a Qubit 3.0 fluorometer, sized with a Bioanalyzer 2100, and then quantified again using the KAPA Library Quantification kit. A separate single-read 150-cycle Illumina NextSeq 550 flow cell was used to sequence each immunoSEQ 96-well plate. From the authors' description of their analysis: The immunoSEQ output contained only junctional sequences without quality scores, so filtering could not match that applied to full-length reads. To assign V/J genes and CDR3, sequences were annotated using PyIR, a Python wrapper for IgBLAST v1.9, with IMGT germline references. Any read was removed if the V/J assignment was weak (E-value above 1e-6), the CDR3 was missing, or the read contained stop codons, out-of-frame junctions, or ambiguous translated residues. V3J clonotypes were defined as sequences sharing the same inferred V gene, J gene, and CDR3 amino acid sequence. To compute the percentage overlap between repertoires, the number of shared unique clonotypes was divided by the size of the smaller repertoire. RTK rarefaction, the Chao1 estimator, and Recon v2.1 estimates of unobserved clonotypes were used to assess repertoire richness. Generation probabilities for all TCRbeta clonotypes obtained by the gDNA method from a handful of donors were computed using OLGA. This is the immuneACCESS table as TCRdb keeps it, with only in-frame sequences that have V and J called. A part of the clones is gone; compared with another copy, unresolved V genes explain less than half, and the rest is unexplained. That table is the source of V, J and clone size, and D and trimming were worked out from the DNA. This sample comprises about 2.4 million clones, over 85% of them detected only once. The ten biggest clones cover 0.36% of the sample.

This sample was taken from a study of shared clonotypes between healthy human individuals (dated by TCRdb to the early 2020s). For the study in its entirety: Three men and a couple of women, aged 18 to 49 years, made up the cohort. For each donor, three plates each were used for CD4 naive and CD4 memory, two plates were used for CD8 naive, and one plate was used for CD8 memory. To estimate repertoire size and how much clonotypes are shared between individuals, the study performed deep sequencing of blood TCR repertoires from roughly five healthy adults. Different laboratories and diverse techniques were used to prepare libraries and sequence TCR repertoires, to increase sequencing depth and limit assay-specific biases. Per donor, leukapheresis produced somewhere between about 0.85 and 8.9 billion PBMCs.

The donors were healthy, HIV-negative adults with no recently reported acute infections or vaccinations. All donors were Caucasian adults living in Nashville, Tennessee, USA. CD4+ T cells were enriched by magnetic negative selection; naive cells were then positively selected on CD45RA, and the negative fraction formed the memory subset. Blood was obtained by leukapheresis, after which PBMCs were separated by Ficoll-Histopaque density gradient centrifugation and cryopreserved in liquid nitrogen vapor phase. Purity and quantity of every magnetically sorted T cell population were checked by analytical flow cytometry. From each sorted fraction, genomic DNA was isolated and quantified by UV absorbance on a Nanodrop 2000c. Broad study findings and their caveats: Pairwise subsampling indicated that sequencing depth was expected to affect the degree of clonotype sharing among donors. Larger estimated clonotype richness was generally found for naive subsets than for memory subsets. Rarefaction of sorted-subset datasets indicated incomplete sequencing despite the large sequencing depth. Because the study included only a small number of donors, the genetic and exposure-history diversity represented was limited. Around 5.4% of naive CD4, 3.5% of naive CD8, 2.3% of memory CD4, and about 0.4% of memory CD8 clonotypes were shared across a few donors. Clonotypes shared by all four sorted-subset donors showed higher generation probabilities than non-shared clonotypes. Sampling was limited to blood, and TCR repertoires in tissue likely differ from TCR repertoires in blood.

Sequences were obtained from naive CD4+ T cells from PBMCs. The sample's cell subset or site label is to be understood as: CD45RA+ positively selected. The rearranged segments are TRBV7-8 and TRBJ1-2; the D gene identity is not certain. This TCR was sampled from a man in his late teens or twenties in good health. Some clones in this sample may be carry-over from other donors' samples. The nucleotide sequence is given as TGTGCCAGCAGCTTAGCGGGATACCAAGACACCAGCGGCTACACCTTC. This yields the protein CASSLAGYQDTSGYTF. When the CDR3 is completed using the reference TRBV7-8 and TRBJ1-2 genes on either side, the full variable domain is GAGVSQSPRYKVAKRGQDVALRCDPISGHVSLFWYQQALGQGPEFLTYFQNEAQLDKSGLPSDRFFAERPEGSVSTLKIQRTQQEDSAVYLCASSLAGYQDTSGYTFGSGTRLTVV.